The sequence of this T cell receptor beta chain was determined in a study of vaccination and CD4 T cells after COVID-19. The study sequenced cultured CD4+ T cell DNA using the Oncomine TCR Beta short-read assay. TCRdb itself ran the PCR reads through MiXCR, one entry per CDR3 protein. The sample yields 13,000 or so distinct CDR3 sequences, 45% to 65% seen once. For this clonotype: Its target is unknown.

Described treatment: approximately nine-day PBMC culture with coronavirus spike peptide pools or control peptides (ViraFEST assay). Sequencing was carried out using CD4+ T cells from blood, cultured in vitro. This TCR was recovered from a human donor who had recovered from COVID-19.

DNA for the CDR3: TGTGCCAGTAGACAGGGAGGGAACACTGAAGCTTTCTTT. It is translated as CASRQGGNTEAFF. The rearrangement links TRBV19 to TRBJ1-1; a possible D gene is TRBD1 (6 bases). CDR1 is LNHDA, CDR2 SQIVND, per germline (reference sequence). This CDR3 is 13 amino acids long. V was clipped by 6 bases and J by 1 base, with 9 bases between them. Full variable domain (missing parts from reference TRBV19 and TRBJ1-1): DGGITQSPKYLFRKEGQNVTLSCEQNLNHDAMYWYRQDPGQGLRLIYYSQIVNDFQKGDIAEGYSVSREKKESFPLTVTSAQKNPTAFYLCASRQGGNTEAFFGQGTRLTVV.